The source of this T cell receptor beta chain is a study of control samples from healthy donors and cancer patients. Germline V gene lookup returns CDR1 SGHRS and CDR2 YFSETQ. The CDR3 has 13 amino acids. Only in-frame clones appear in the TCRdb table, and some are missing; sequencing was by immunoSEQ multiplex PCR. The table lists about 140,000 clones, around 94% of them singletons. The chain couples TRBV5-1 to TRBJ2-5; D ambiguous. The DNA end is a closer match to TRBJ2-7, so the J assignment may be wrong. The sample consisted of blood. This TCR was sampled from a man aged 40-55 years in good health. This CDR3 reads CASSLVSSYEQYF. CDR3 nucleotides: TGCGCCAGCAGCTTGGTCTCTAGCTACGAGCAGTACTTC.